The next 10 T cell receptor beta chains were all read from a single sample in a study of blood T cell repertoires in COVID-19. Sequencing used immunoSEQ multiplex PCR; TCRdb keeps in-frame clones, though not all of them. The sample yields about 130,000 clones, roughly three quarters seen once. The sequencing input was peripheral blood. These receptors were collected from a woman aged 65 to 85 with acute or convalescent COVID-19.

V usage is TRBV6-2 or TRBV6-3 and J usage is TRBJ2-7; TRBD1 might be the D (5 bases). Germline CDR1 and CDR2: MNHEY and SVGEGT. The CDR3 covers 14 residues. V lost 2 bases and J lost 3, with 11 bases in between. The CDR3 is CASSYQGALYEQYF. Here the CDR3 DNA reads TGTGCCAGCAGTTACCAAGGGGCTCTCTACGAGCAGTACTTC.

The V gene is TRBV6-6, the J gene TRBJ2-2, with 7 bases identical to TRBD1. V gave up 7 bases and J gave up 6 bases; unmatched junction bases: 5. The CDR3 extends over 13 amino acids. The germline CDR1 and CDR2 sequences are MNHNY and SVGAGI (reference sequence). This CDR3 is CASIKTGAGELFF. DNA for the CDR3: TGTGCCAGCATAAAAACAGGGGCCGGGGAGCTGTTTTTT.

This chain links TRBV29-1 with TRBJ1-6, with 8 positions matching TRBD1. J was trimmed by 7 bases and V by 6 bases; bases with no gene match: 5. There are 13 residues in the CDR3. CDR1 SQVTM and CDR2 ANQGSEA come from the germline V gene. CDR3 nucleotide sequence: TGCAGCGTAAAGACAGGGGCCAATTCACCCCTCCACTTT. The encoded protein is CSVKTGANSPLHF.

About this clone itself: A read error may produce the germline difference seen at one junction end. J is TRBJ2-2 and V is TRBV7-7; a possible D gene is TRBD1 (7 bases). The CDR3 covers 16 residues. Germline assignment: CDR1 SSHAT and CDR2 FNYEAQ (reference sequence). CDR3 loop: CASSLAEGTAFGELFF. CDR3 in DNA: TGTGCTAGCAGCTTAGCGGAAGGGACAGCCTTCGGGGAGCTGTTTTTT. The full variable domain, rest sourced from reference TRBV7-7 and TRBJ2-2, is GAGVSQSPRYKVTKRGQDVTLRCDPISSHATLYWYQQALGQGPEFLTYFNYEAQPDKSGLPSDRFSAERPEGSISTLTIQRTEQRDSAMYRCASSLAEGTAFGELFFGEGSRLTVL.

Only one count was recorded for this clone. J is TRBJ2-7 and V is TRBV6-1; 9 bases map to TRBD2. The CDR3 totals 15 residues. The germline V gene has CDR1 MNHNS and CDR2 SASEGT. The V gene end was trimmed by 3 bases and the J gene end by 6 bases; junction bases not matched to a gene: 9. The CDR3 DNA sequence: TGTGCCAGCAGTGAGAGGGCGGGAGGGCCAACCGAGCAGTACTTC. It specifies CASSERAGGPTEQYF.

This clone was detected only once. This chain links TRBV27 with TRBJ2-1; 7 bases are a match to TRBD2. The V gene's germline CDR1 is MNHEY and CDR2 SMNVEV (reference sequence). The CDR3 consists of 16 residues. The junction had 7 bases not matched to a gene; V was cut back by 1 base and J by 4 bases. The DNA of the CDR3 is TGTGCCAGCAGTTTATTCCAGTCTAGCGGTTACAATGAGCAGTTCTTC. Protein: CASSLFQSSGYNEQFF.

The CDR3 DNA reads TGTGCCAGTAGCAGACTAGCGGAGAGCTCCTACAATGAGCAGTTCTTC. As protein: CASSRLAESSYNEQFF. The V and J genes are TRBV19 and TRBJ2-1, with 9 bases lining up with TRBD2. With 6 bases clipped from V and 0 bases from J, the junction kept 6 bases outside the gene matches. CDR3 length: 16 amino acids. CDR1 is LNHDA and CDR2 is SQIVND in the germline V gene (reference sequence).

The chain couples TRBV23-1 to TRBJ2-1; 7 nucleotides agree with TRBD1. TRBV23-1 is annotated as an ORF whose role is uncertain. The CDR3 is 16 amino acids. The V gene end was trimmed by 2 bases and the J gene end by 3 bases; junction bases not matched to a gene: 7. CDR3 DNA sequence: TGCGCCAGCAGTCAAAAGGGGGCTGATAGCTACAATGAGCAGTTCTTC. Translated: CASSQKGADSYNEQFF.

The J gene is TRBJ1-4, the V gene TRBV19, with D uncertain. The CDR3 contains 13 residues. Germline lookup yields CDR1 LNHDA and CDR2 SQIVND (reference sequence). Trimming left V 3 bases short and J 10 bases short, with 12 bases between. The CDR3 region has the DNA TGTGCCAGTAGTATGGGCCACAGTGTAAAACTGTTTTTT. Amino acids: CASSMGHSVKLFF.

This clone appeared once. The V and J genes are TRBV14 and TRBJ2-5; 9 bases fit TRBD1. The germline V gene has CDR1 SGHDN and CDR2 FVKESK. With V trimmed by 0 bases and J by 5 bases, 31 bases remained unmatched. The CDR3 runs 24 residues. The CDR3 region is CASSQDSRSPTGTGLFPGRETQYF. The CDR3 region has the DNA TGTGCCAGCAGCCAAGATAGTCGGAGCCCGACCGGGACAGGGCTGTTCCCAGGGCGGGAGACCCAGTACTTC.